Each of the 21 T cell receptor beta chains below was sequenced from the same sample in a study of a mutant IDH1 vaccine in newly diagnosed glioma. Sequencing was performed with immunoSEQ multiplex PCR; in TCRdb, only in-frame clones are kept and a portion is missing. The data contain some 87,000 clones, approximately 78% of them singletons. The time point is: week 47, end of study. A single vaccine dose contained 300 ug of mutant IDH1 20-mer peptide, and topical imiquimod was used with it. Their cognate antigens are unknown. This sample comprised PBMCs, obtained from a glioma patient whose treatment included an IDH1 peptide vaccine. The source is a man aged 40-49 years with glioma.

The chain has TRBV7-3 and TRBJ2-1; 7 bases align to TRBD2. CDR3 length equals 15 residues. Losses at the gene ends were 5 bases for V and 0 bases for J; bases not matched to a gene: 4. The V gene's germline CDR1 is SGHTA and CDR2 FQGTGA. DNA for the CDR3: TGTGCCAGCAGCCCCACGGGAGGCTCCTACAATGAGCAGTTCTTC. It encodes CASSPTGGSYNEQFF.

The J gene is TRBJ1-4, the V gene TRBV28, with a tentative D call TRBD1 (5 bases). Germline CDR1 reads MDHEN; CDR2 reads SYDVKM. The CDR3 runs to 14 residues. The V end was cut by 6 bases, the J end by 2 bases, with 10 bases between. The CDR3 DNA follows: TGTGCCAGCAGGCCGACAGAGACTAATGAAAAACTGTTTTTT. Amino acids: CASRPTETNEKLFF.

J is TRBJ1-2 and V is TRBV7-9; a possible D gene is TRBD1 (5 bases). The CDR3 runs to 14 residues. The V and J ends lost 6 bases and 2 bases respectively, with 13 bases between them. Germline loops: CDR1 SEHNR, CDR2 FQNEAQ (reference sequence). The CDR3 sequence: CASRPPGWNYGYTF. Written as DNA, the CDR3 is TGTGCCAGCAGACCACCAGGGTGGAACTATGGCTACACCTTC.

The V gene is TRBV5-1, the J gene TRBJ2-1, with a weak D call TRBD1 (6 bases). The CDR3 is made up of 15 amino acids. Germline V gene sequence: CDR1 SGHRS, CDR2 YFSETQ. Trimming left V 4 bases short and J 2 bases short, with 13 bases between. CDR3 nucleotides: TGCGCCAGCAGCCACACAGGGATGACCTACAATGAGCAGTTCTTC. It specifies CASSHTGMTYNEQFF.

V usage is TRBV2 and J usage is TRBJ1-2; D is unclear. Trimming left V 2 bases short and J 4 bases short, with 14 bases between. This CDR3 contains 15 residues. Germline CDR1 reads SNHLY; CDR2 reads FYNNEI. The CDR3 DNA is TGTGCCAGCAGTGAATTGGCAGGAGGGAGCTATGGCTACACCTTC. Its protein product is CASSELAGGSYGYTF.

V and J are TRBV9 and TRBJ2-1; no definite D call. Trimming took 3 bases from V and 6 from J, leaving 13 bases between them. CDR1 is SGDLS, CDR2 YYNGEE, per germline. The CDR3 has 14 amino acids. In DNA, the CDR3 is TGTGCCAGCAGCGCCTTCCATCTAAGCAATGAGCAGTTCTTC. It translates to CASSAFHLSNEQFF.

The chain employs TRBV7-9 and TRBJ2-7; 9 nucleotides line up with TRBD2. The junction had 6 bases not matched to a gene; V was cut back by 0 bases and J by 3 bases. The CDR3 has 16 residues. Per the germline V gene, CDR1 is SEHNR and CDR2 is FQNEAQ (reference sequence). This CDR3 reads CASSLATAGGRYEQYF. CDR3 in DNA: TGTGCCAGCAGCTTAGCCACAGCGGGGGGACGCTACGAGCAGTACTTC.

CDR3 loop: CSVERGRPATYTF. The CDR3 DNA reads TGCAGCGTTGAACGTGGTAGGCCCGCTACTTACACCTTC. The rearrangement links TRBV29-1 to TRBJ1-2; no definite D call. Per germline, CDR1 SQVTM and CDR2 ANQGSEA. This CDR3 has 13 residues. Trimming stripped 2 bases from V and 11 bases from J, with 18 bases between.

The chain uses TRBV5-1 and TRBJ2-7, with 8 bases matching TRBD2. V lost 2 bases and J lost 7; bases outside the gene matches: 8. The CDR3 is 14 amino acids. Germline V CDR1 and CDR2: SGHRS, YFSETQ. The CDR3 region is CASSFIGGAQEQYF. The CDR3 bases are TGCGCCAGCAGCTTTATCGGGGGGGCTCAAGAGCAGTACTTC.

This clone was counted many times. The J gene is TRBJ2-7, the V gene TRBV29-1; D is unclear. CDR3 length: 12 amino acids. The V end lost 0 bases, the J end lost 6 bases, and 9 bases lay between the germline ends. The germline V gene encodes CDR1 SQVTM and CDR2 ANQGSEA. The CDR3 DNA reads as TGCAGCGTTGAAGATCGTAACTTCGAGCAGTACTTC. Its protein product is CSVEDRNFEQYF.

The chain has TRBV6-6 and TRBJ2-5, with 7 bases lining up with TRBD1. There are 15 residues in the CDR3. Germline V gene lookup returns CDR1 MNHNY and CDR2 SVGAGI (reference sequence). V shed 4 bases and J 1 base; nucleotides not matched to a gene: 6. The CDR3 region has the DNA TGTGCCAGCAGTTCGAACCGGGACAGCCAAGAGACCCAGTACTTC. Translation: CASSSNRDSQETQYF.

This chain uses TRBV5-1 with TRBJ1-2; 7 nucleotides match TRBD1. V gave up 5 bases and J gave up 4 bases; unmatched junction bases: 8. The CDR3 sequence is 14 residues long. From germline, CDR1 is SGHRS and CDR2 YFSETQ. In nucleotides, the CDR3 is TGCGCCAGCAGGCCACAGGGGAATCTCTATGGCTACACCTTC. Its protein is CASRPQGNLYGYTF.

This clone was seen only once. The chain is built from TRBV27 and TRBJ2-7; either TRBD1 or TRBD2 may supply D (5 bases each). Germline-derived CDR1 and CDR2 are MNHEY and SMNVEV (reference sequence). This CDR3 has 15 residues. Trimming pared 7 bases from V and 0 bases from J, leaving 16 bases between. CDR3 sequence (DNA): TGTGCCAGCAAAAAGGGGAGCCTAAGCTCCTACGAGCAGTACTTC. Translated, it gives CASKKGSLSSYEQYF.

This rearrangement joins TRBV4-1 to TRBJ2-7; no definite D call. The CDR3 is 13 amino acids. CDR1 is MGHRA, CDR2 YSYEKL, per germline. Between the trimmed V and J ends, which lost 0 bases and 4 bases, there was a span of 7 bases. The CDR3 sequence: CASSQEPGYEQYF. The CDR3 DNA sequence: TGCGCCAGCAGCCAAGAGCCCGGGTACGAGCAGTACTTC.

The rearrangement links TRBV28 to TRBJ2-7, with 12 bases aligning to TRBD1. Per the germline V gene, CDR1 is MDHEN and CDR2 is SYDVKM. CDR3 length: 16 residues. Trimming removed 3 bases from V and 4 bases from J; junction bases left unmatched: 7. The CDR3 here is CASSFSGTGGNYEQYF. CDR3 nucleotide sequence: TGTGCCAGCAGTTTCTCCGGGACAGGGGGCAATTACGAGCAGTACTTC.

V and J are TRBV5-8 and TRBJ2-3; 13 positions agree with TRBD2. CDR1 and CDR2 from the germline V gene are SGHTS and YDEGEE. V lost 4 bases to trimming and J lost 2 bases; unmatched junction nucleotides: 7. This CDR3 spans 17 amino acids. CDR3 sequence: CASSPGTSGAHTDTQYF. CDR3 nucleotides: TGTGCCAGCAGCCCCGGGACTAGCGGGGCCCACACAGATACGCAGTATTTT.

The chain employs TRBV11-2 and TRBJ1-1; 9 nucleotides line up with TRBD1. Germline V gene lookup returns CDR1 SGHAT and CDR2 FQNNGV. The CDR3 sequence is 15 residues long. V was clipped by 5 bases and J by 4 bases; unmatched bases: 8. CDR3 protein: CASSTGQGRGTEAFF. The DNA for the CDR3 is TGTGCCAGCAGCACGGGACAGGGACGGGGCACTGAAGCTTTCTTT. Complete variable domain (other parts from reference TRBV11-2 and TRBJ1-1): EAGVAQSPRYKIIEKRQSVAFWCNPISGHATLYWYQQILGQGPKLLIQFQNNGVVDDSQLPKDRFSAERLKGVDSTLKIQPAKLEDSAVYLCASSTGQGRGTEAFFGQGTRLTVV.

The chain employs TRBV6-5 and TRBJ2-7, with D uncertain. Between the trimmed V and J ends, which lost 8 bases and 1 base, there was a span of 18 bases. The CDR3 totals 15 residues. In germline, CDR1 is MNHEY, CDR2 SVGAGI. Here the CDR3 reads CASRSSRTASYEQYF. Here the CDR3 DNA reads TGTGCCAGCCGATCTTCTCGGACGGCGTCCTACGAGCAGTACTTC.

This rearrangement joins TRBV7-8 to TRBJ1-5, with 8 bases aligning to TRBD1. The CDR3 is 16 amino acids. Per germline, CDR1 SGHVS and CDR2 FQNEAQ. V lost 2 bases, J lost 5 bases, and 8 bases stayed unmatched. Here the CDR3 DNA reads TGTGCCAGCAGCTTACAGACAGGGGAGATCGATCAGCCCCAGCATTTT. It is translated as CASSLQTGEIDQPQHF. Variable domain in full (rest from reference TRBV7-8 and TRBJ1-5): GAGVSQSPRYKVAKRGQDVALRCDPISGHVSLFWYQQALGQGPEFLTYFQNEAQLDKSGLPSDRFFAERPEGSVSTLKIQRTQQEDSAVYLCASSLQTGEIDQPQHFGDGTRLSIL.

This clone was seen a few times. The V call is TRBV15, the J call TRBJ1-1; D possibly corresponds to TRBD1 (6 bases). Trimming removed 1 base at V and 3 bases at J, with 15 bases between. Germline V gene lookup returns CDR1 LNHNV and CDR2 YYDKDF (reference sequence). There are 16 residues in the CDR3. The CDR3 spells CATSRVVGRGDTEAFF. The CDR3 coding sequence is TGTGCCACCAGCAGAGTGGTCGGCAGGGGTGACACTGAAGCTTTCTTT.

The chain couples TRBV27 to TRBJ2-3; D might be TRBD1 or TRBD2, each matching 5 bases. CDR1 MNHEY and CDR2 SMNVEV come from the germline V gene (reference sequence). Trimming removed 5 bases from V and 3 bases from J, with 15 bases in between. The CDR3 has 15 amino acids. CDR3 DNA sequence: TGTGCCAGCAGTCCGAGAGGGGCTTTGACAGATACGCAGTATTTT. Its protein product is CASSPRGALTDTQYF.